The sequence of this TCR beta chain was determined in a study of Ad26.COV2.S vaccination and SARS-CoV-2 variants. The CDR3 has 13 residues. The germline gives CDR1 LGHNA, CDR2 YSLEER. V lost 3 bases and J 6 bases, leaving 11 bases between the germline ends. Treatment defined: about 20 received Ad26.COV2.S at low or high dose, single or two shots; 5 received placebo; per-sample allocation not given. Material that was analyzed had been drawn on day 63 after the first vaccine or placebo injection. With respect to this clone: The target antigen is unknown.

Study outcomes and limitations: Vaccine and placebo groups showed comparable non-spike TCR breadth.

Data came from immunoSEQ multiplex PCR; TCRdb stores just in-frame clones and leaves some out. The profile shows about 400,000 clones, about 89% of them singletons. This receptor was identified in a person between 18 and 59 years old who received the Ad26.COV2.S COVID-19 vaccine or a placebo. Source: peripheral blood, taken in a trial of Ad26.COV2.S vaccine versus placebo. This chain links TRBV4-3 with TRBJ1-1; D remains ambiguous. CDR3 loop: CASSHSDGSEAFF. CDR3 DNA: TGCGCCAGCAGCCACTCGGACGGTTCTGAAGCTTTCTTT.